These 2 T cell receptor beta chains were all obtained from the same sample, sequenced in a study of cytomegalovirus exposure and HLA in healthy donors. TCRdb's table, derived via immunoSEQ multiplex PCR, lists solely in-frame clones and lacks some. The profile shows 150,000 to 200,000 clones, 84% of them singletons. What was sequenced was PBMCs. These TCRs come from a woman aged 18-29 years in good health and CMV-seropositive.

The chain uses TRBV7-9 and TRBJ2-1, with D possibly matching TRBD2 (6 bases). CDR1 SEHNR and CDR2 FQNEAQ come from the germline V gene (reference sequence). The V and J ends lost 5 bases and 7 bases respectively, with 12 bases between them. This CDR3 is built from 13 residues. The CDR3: CASSPATSNEQFF. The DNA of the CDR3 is TGTGCCAGCAGCCCCGCGACTAGTAATGAGCAGTTCTTC.

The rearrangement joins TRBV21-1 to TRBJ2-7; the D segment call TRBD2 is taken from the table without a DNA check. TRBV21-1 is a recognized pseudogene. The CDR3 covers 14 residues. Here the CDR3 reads CASSNRLEGYEQYF. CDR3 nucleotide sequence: TGTGCCAGCAGCAACAGGCTAGAGGGCTACGAGCAGTACTTC.